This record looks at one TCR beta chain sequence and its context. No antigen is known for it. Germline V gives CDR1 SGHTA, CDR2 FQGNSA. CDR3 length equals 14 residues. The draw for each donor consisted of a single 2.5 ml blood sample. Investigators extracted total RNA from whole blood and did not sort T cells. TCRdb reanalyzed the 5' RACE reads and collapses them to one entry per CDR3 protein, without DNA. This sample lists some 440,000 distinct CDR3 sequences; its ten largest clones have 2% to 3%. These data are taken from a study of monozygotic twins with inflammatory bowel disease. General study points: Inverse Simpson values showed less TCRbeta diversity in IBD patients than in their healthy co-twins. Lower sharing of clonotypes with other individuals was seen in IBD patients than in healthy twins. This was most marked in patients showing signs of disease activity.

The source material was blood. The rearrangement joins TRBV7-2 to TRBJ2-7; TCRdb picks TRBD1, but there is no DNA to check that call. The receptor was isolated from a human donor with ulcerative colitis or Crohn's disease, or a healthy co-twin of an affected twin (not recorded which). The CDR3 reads CASSLEPGQTEQYF.